Listed below are T cell receptor beta chains from one sample, sequenced in a study of T cells in localized non-small cell lung cancer. Some clones are missing from TCRdb's copy, which holds only in-frame ones; the method was immunoSEQ multiplex PCR. The sample yields approximately 52,000 clones, roughly 77% seen once. This sample comprised peripheral blood, obtained before any cancer treatment. These receptors all come from a man aged 35-69 years with stage I squamous cell lung carcinoma. The CDR3 runs from the conserved cysteine through the conserved F or W. A D gene is named only where the DNA matches it firmly. Size values are once, few and many counts, or a class for expanded clones, and some rows have none.

d_gene,j_gene,abundance,v_gene,CDR3aa,CDR3nt
-,TRBJ1-4,-,TRBV28,CASSLARKLFF,TGTGCCAGCAGTTTGGCGCGAAAACTGTTTTTT
TRBD2,TRBJ2-3,-,TRBV28,CASSSSGGGQADTQYF,TGTGCCAGCAGCAGTAGCGGGGGGGGCCAGGCAGATACGCAGTATTTT
-,TRBJ1-3,-,TRBV7-2,CASSLAPLTSSGNTIYF,TGTGCCAGCAGCTTAGCCCCCCTCACTAGCTCTGGAAACACCATATATTTT
-,TRBJ1-6,-,TRBV28,CASSSVDRRPSPLHF,TGTGCCAGCAGTTCCGTCGACAGGCGGCCTTCACCCCTCCACTTT
-,TRBJ1-2,once,TRBV28,CASSFLFFSSGPTSGYTF,TGTGCCAGCAGTTTTTTATTTTTCTCAAGCGGACCCACGAGTGGCTACACCTTC
-,TRBJ1-5,-,TRBV28,CASSFSGARRQPQHF,TGTGCCAGCAGTTTCAGCGGTGCCCGCAGACAGCCCCAGCATTTT
-,TRBJ2-5,-,TRBV2,CASSFLPETQYF,TGTGCCAGCAGCTTTCTCCCGGAGACCCAGTACTTC
TRBD2,TRBJ2-5,-,TRBV6-1,CASSEASGGQETQYF,TGTGCCAGCAGTGAAGCTAGCGGGGGGCAAGAGACCCAGTACTTC
TRBD1,TRBJ1-3,-,TRBV6-6,CASSYRGRENTIYF,TGTGCCAGCAGTTACAGGGGGCGTGAAAACACCATATATTTT
TRBD2,TRBJ2-1,-,TRBV4-2,CASSQEGTSSYNEQFF,TGTGCCAGCAGCCAAGAAGGGACTAGTTCCTACAATGAGCAGTTCTTC
TRBD1,TRBJ2-7,-,TRBV7-6,CASSSNRGDEQYF,TGTGCCAGCAGCTCCAACAGGGGGGACGAGCAGTACTTC
-,TRBJ2-2,-,TRBV28,CASSYGRVNTGELFF,TGTGCCAGCAGTTATGGTCGGGTGAACACCGGGGAGCTGTTTTTT
TRBD1,TRBJ2-5,-,TRBV18,CASSPLVSGGARETQYF,TGTGCCAGCTCACCACTAGTGTCAGGGGGCGCGCGGGAGACCCAGTACTTC
TRBD1,TRBJ2-5,-,TRBV5-4,CASSLAETGRETQYF,TGTGCCAGCAGCTTGGCCGAGACAGGGCGAGAGACCCAGTACTTC
TRBD2,TRBJ2-1,-,TRBV4-3,CASSRDYYNEQFF,TGCGCCAGCAGCCGGGACTATTACAATGAGCAGTTCTTC
-,TRBJ2-3,-,TRBV28,CASSFLGGRRTDTQYF,TGTGCCAGCAGTTTTCTTGGGGGGAGGAGAACAGATACGCAGTATTTT
-,TRBJ1-4,-,TRBV15,CATSGVGSGGEKLFF,TGTGCCACCAGCGGTGTGGGGTCCGGTGGGGAAAAACTGTTTTTT
-,TRBJ2-7,-,TRBV6-1,CASSEQGSLYEQYF,TGTGCCAGCAGTGAGCAGGGGTCCCTCTACGAGCAGTACTTC
-,TRBJ1-5,-,TRBV7-2,CASSLTDVGTRNQPQHF,TGTGCCAGCAGCTTAACGGACGTCGGGACTCGGAATCAGCCCCAGCATTTT
TRBD2,TRBJ2-7,-,TRBV5-1,CASSSGTGGRGYEQYF,TGCGCCAGCAGCTCCGGCACGGGGGGGCGAGGATACGAGCAGTACTTC
TRBD1,TRBJ1-2,-,TRBV15,CATSPEGGPYGYTF,TGTGCCACCAGCCCAGAAGGGGGCCCTTATGGCTACACCTTC
TRBD1,TRBJ1-6,-,TRBV18,CASSPGQGTSSPLHF,TGTGCCAGCTCCCCCGGACAGGGGACGTCTTCACCCCTCCACTTT
-,TRBJ2-7,-,TRBV19,CASSMRNYEQYF,TGTGCCAGTAGTATGAGGAACTACGAGCAGTACTTC
-,TRBJ2-3,-,TRBV6-1,CASSETEWRGRSYTQYF,TGTGCCAGCAGTGAAACGGAATGGCGGGGGCGATCTTATACGCAGTATTTT
-,TRBJ2-1,-,TRBV29-1,CSVQWVGSYNEQFF,TGCAGCGTTCAGTGGGTTGGCTCCTACAATGAGCAGTTCTTC
-,TRBJ2-1,-,TRBV19,CASMLLHARLFEQFF,TGTGCCAGTATGCTCCTCCATGCTCGGCTGTTTGAGCAGTTCTTC
TRBD2,TRBJ2-7,-,TRBV18,CASSPGLAGGYEQYF,TGTGCCAGCTCACCCGGACTAGCGGGGGGCTACGAGCAGTACTTC
-,TRBJ1-6,-,TRBV4-3,CASSQDFTGKGSPLHF,TGCGCCAGCAGCCAAGATTTTACAGGGAAGGGTTCACCCCTCCACTTT
TRBD1,TRBJ2-2,-,TRBV11-2,CASSPGQGFNGELFF,TGTGCCAGCAGCCCGGGACAGGGGTTCAACGGGGAGCTGTTTTTT
-,TRBJ2-7,-,TRBV7-9,CASSLGGAGSTSQYF,TGTGCCAGCAGCTTAGGGGGAGCGGGCTCTACGAGCCAGTACTTC
-,TRBJ1-1,few,TRBV5-6,CASMIRAGTEAFF,TGTGCCAGCATGATAAGGGCGGGCACTGAAGCTTTCTTT
-,TRBJ2-7,-,TRBV5-1,CASSLDTYEQYF,TGCGCCAGCAGCTTGGACACCTACGAGCAGTACTTC
TRBD1,TRBJ2-1,-,TRBV29-1,CSVEQGVSYNEQFF,TGCAGCGTTGAACAGGGGGTCTCCTACAATGAGCAGTTCTTC
-,TRBJ1-1,-,TRBV29-1,CSVSQGTSEAFF,TGCAGCGTGTCACAGGGTACCTCTGAAGCTTTCTTT
-,TRBJ1-2,-,TRBV25-1,CASSGRQGIDGYTF,TGTGCCAGCAGTGGTAGGCAGGGAATTGATGGCTACACCTTC
TRBD2,TRBJ2-1,-,TRBV5-4,CASSFSGGAYNEQFF,TGTGCCAGCAGCTTTAGCGGGGGGGCCTACAATGAGCAGTTCTTC
-,TRBJ1-6,-,TRBV7-7,CASSLRGYTDSPLHF,TGTGCTAGCAGCTTACGTGGGTACACAGATTCACCCCTCCACTTT
-,TRBJ1-2,few,TRBV28,CASSHTAIGYTF,TGTGCCAGCAGTCATACGGCAATCGGCTACACCTTC
-,TRBJ2-1,few,TRBV6-6,CASSPPGPYSYNEQFF,TGTGCCAGCAGTCCCCCGGGTCCATATTCCTACAATGAGCAGTTCTTC
-,TRBJ1-2,once,TRBV28,CASLTGRNYGYTF,TGTGCCAGCTTGACAGGTCGTAACTATGGCTACACCTTC
TRBD1,TRBJ2-7,-,TRBV28,CASRAPTGKGYEQYF,TGTGCCAGCAGAGCCCCGACAGGGAAAGGCTACGAGCAGTACTTC
-,TRBJ2-2,-,TRBV6-1,CASSERPMGGELFF,TGTGCCAGCAGTGAAAGACCGATGGGTGGGGAGCTGTTTTTT
-,TRBJ1-4,once,TRBV21-1,CASSKGPRDRENEKLFF,TGTGCCAGCAGCAAAGGGCCCCGGGACAGGGAGAATGAAAAACTGTTTTTT
-,TRBJ1-3,medium-sized,TRBV19,CASSPGLRGSGNTIYF,TGTGCCAGTAGCCCCGGACTGCGAGGCTCTGGAAACACCATATATTTT
-,TRBJ2-7,-,TRBV4-3,CASSQVGAGEQYF,TGCGCCAGCAGCCAAGTTGGGGCAGGTGAGCAGTACTTC